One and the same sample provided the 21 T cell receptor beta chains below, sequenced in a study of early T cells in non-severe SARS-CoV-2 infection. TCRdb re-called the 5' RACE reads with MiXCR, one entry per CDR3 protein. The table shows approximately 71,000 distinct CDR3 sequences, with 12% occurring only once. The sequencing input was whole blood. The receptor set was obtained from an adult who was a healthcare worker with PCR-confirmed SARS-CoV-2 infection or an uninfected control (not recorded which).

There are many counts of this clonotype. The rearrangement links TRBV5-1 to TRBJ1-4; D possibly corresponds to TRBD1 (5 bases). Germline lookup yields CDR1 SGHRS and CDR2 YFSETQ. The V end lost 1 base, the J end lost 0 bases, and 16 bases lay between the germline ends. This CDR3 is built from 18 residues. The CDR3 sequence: CASSLWGSISATNEKLFF. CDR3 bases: TGCGCCAGCAGCTTGTGGGGGTCCATCAGTGCAACTAATGAAAAACTGTTTTTT.

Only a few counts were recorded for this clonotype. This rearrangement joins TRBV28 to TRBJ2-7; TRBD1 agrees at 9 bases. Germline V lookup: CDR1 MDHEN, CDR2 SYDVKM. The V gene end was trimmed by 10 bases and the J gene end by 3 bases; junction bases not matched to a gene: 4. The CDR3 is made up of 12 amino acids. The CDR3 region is CAIRDRVYEQYF. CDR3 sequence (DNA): TGTGCCATTCGGGACAGGGTCTACGAGCAGTACTTC.

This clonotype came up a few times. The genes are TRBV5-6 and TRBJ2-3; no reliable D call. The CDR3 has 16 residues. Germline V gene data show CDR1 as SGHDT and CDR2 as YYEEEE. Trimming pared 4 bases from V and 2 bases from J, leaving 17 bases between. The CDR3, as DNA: TGTGCCAGCAGCCCCACGACCAGACCCCTCACAGATACGCAGTATTTT. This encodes CASSPTTRPLTDTQYF.

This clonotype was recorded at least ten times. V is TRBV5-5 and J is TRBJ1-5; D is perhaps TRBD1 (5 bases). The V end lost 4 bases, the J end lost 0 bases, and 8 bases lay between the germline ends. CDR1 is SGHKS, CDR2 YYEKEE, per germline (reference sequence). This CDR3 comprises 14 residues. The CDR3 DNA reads TGTGCCAGCAGCAGAGACAGTAGCAATCAGCCCCAGCATTTT. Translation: CASSRDSSNQPQHF.

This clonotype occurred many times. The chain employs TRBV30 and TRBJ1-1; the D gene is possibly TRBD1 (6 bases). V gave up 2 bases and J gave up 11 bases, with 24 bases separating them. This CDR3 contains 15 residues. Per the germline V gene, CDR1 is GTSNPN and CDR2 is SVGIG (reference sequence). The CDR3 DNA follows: TGTGCCTGGAGTACTTCCGGGGACACTCATGTGAGGGCTTTCTTT. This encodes CAWSTSGDTHVRAFF.

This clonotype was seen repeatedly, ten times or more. The chain's CDR3 is CASTTASSYNSPLHF. As DNA, the CDR3 is TGTGCCAGCACGACGGCGAGCTCCTATAATTCACCCCTCCACTTT. The chain uses TRBV2 and TRBJ1-6, with no clear D. The V gene lost 7 bases and the J gene lost 0 bases, with 10 bases spanning the gap. This CDR3 comprises 15 residues. The germline CDR1 and CDR2 sequences are SNHLY and FYNNEI.

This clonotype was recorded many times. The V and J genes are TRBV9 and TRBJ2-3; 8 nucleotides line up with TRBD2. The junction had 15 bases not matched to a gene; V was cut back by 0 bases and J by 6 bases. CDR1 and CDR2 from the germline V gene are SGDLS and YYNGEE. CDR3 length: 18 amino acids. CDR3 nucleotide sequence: TGTGCCAGCAGCGTAGAGCCCCTCGGCGGCGGGGGGAGGGATACGCAGTATTTT. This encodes CASSVEPLGGGGRDTQYF.

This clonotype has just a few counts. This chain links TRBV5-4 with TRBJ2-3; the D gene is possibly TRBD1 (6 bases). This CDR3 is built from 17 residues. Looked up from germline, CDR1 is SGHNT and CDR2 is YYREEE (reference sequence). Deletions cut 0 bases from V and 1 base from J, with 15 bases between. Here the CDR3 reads CASSLGQGPPGTDTQYF. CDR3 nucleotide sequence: TGTGCCAGCAGCTTGGGTCAGGGGCCCCCTGGCACAGATACGCAGTATTTT.

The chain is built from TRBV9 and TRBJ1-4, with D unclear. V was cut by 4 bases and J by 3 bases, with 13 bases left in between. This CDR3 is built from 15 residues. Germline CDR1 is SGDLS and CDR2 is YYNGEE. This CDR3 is CASSKRVGANEKLFF. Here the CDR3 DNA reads TGTGCCAGCAGCAAAAGGGTCGGGGCTAATGAAAAACTGTTTTTT.

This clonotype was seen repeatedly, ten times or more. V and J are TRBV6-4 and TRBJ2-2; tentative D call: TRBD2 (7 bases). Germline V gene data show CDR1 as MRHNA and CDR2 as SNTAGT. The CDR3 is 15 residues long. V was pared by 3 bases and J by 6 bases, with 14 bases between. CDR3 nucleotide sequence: TGTGCCAGCAGTGAAAACCCGGGGGGCGCCGGGGAGCTGTTTTTT. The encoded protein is CASSENPGGAGELFF.

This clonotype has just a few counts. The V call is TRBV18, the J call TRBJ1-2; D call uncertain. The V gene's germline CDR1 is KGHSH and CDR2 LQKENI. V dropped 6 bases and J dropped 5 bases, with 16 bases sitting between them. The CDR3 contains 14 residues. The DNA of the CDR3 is TGTGCCAGCTCGTCGGGTGGAGAGACTTATGGCTACACCTTC. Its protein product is CASSSGGETYGYTF.

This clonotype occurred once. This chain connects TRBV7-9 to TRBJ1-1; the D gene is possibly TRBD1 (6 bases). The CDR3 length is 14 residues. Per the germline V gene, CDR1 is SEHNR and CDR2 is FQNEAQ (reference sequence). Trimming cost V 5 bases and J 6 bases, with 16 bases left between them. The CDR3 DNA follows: TGTGCCAGCAGCCCCACCACAGGGATTTCTGAAGCTTTCTTT. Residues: CASSPTTGISEAFF.

CDR3 in DNA: TGCAGTGCTAGAGAGGAGGGCCACGAGCAGTACTTC. It yields the protein CSAREEGHEQYF. The rearrangement links TRBV20-1 to TRBJ2-7; D might be TRBD2 (6 bases). V lost 0 bases, J lost 5 bases, and 8 bases lay in between. Germline CDR1 DFQATT, CDR2 SNEGSKA (reference sequence). This CDR3 is 12 amino acids long.

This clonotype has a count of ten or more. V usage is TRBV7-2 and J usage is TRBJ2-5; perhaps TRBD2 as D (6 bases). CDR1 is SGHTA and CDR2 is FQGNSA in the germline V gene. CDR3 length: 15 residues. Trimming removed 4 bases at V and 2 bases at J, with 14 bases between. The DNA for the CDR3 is TGTGCCAGCAGCTCATACGGGACTGAACAAGAGACCCAGTACTTC. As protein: CASSSYGTEQETQYF.

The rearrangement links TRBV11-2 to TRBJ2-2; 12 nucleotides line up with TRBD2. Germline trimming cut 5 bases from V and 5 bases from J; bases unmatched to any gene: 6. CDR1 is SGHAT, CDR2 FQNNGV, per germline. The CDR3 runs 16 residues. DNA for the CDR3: TGTGCCAGCAGCCCTAGCGGGGGGGCGACGACCGGGGAGCTGTTTTTT. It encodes CASSPSGGATTGELFF.

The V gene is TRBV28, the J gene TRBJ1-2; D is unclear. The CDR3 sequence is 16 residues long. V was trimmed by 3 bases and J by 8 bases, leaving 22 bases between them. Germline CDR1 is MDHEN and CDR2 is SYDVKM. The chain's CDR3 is CASSFSGETHMGGYTF. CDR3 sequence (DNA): TGTGCCAGCAGTTTTAGCGGGGAGACCCATATGGGGGGCTACACCTTC.

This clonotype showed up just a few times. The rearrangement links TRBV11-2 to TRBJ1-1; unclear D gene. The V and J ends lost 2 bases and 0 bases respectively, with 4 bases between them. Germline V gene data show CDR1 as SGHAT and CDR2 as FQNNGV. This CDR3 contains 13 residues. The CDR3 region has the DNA TGTGCCAGCAGCTTAAAAATGAACACTGAAGCTTTCTTT. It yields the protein CASSLKMNTEAFF.

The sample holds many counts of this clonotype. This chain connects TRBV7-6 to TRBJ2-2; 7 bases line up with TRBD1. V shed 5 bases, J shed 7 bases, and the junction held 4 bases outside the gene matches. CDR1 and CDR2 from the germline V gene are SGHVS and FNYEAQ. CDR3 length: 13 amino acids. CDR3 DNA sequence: TGTGCCAGCAGCCCCAGACAGGGCGGGGAGCTGTTTTTT. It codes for CASSPRQGGELFF.

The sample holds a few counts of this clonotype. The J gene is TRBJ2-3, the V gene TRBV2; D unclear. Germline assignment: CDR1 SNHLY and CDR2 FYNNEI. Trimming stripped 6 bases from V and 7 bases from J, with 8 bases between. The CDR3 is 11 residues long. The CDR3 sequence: CASSPANTQYF. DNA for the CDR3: TGTGCCAGCAGCCCAGCAAATACGCAGTATTTT. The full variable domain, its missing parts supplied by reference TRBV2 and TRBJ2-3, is EPEVTQTPSHQVTQMGQEVILRCVPISNHLYFYWYRQILGQKVEFLVSFYNNEISEKSEIFDDQFSVERPDGSNFTLKIRSTKLEDSAMYFCASSPANTQYFGPGTRLTVL.

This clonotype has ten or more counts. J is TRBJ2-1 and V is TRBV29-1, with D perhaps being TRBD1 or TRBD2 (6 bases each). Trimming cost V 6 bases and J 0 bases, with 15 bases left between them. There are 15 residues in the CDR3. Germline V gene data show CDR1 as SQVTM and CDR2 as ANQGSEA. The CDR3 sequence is CSVGGGPSSYNEQFF. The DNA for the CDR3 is TGCAGCGTGGGGGGCGGCCCAAGCTCCTACAATGAGCAGTTCTTC.

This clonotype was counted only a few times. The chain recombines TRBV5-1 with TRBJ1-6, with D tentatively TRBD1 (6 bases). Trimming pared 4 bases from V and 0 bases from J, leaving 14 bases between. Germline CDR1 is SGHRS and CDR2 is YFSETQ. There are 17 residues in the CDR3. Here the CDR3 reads CASSLQAGASYNSPLHF. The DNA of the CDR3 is TGCGCCAGCAGCCTTCAGGCAGGGGCCTCCTATAATTCACCCCTCCACTTT. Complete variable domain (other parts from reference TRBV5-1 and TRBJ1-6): KAGVTQTPRYLIKTRGQQVTLSCSPISGHRSVSWYQQTPGQGLQFLFEYFSETQRNKGNFPGRFSGRQFSNSRSEMNVSTLELGDSALYLCASSLQAGASYNSPLHFGNGTRLTVT.